This T cell receptor beta chain was profiled in a study of identical twins. Study findings and constraints: Within cord blood, abundant beta clonotypes carried fewer insertions, but memory repertoires showed no such trend.

TCRdb reprocessed the 5' RACE reads with MiXCR, giving one entry per CDR3 protein. The data hold 250,000 to 350,000 distinct CDR3 sequences, with less than 9% observed a single time. Notes on this clonotype: Antigen unknown.

The sample was also linked to a second study, of yellow fever vaccine responses in identical twins.

Sequencing used memory (CD45RO+) T cells sorted from blood. The source of this sequence is a woman aged 18-29 years in good health.

The CDR3 sequence: CASSSDPIGGGELFF. CDR3 nucleotides: TGTGCCAGCAGTTCGGACCCTATAGGCGGCGGGGAGCTGTTTTTT. The J gene is TRBJ2-2, the V gene TRBV6-5; D gene ambiguous. V was shortened by 4 bases and J by 7 bases, with 16 bases between the two germline ends. The CDR3 spans 15 residues. Germline loops: CDR1 MNHEY, CDR2 SVGAGI.